The clone carrying this TCR beta chain showed up just once. This CDR3 spans 14 amino acids. V was trimmed by 6 bases and J by 6 bases, leaving 18 bases between them. Germline V gene lookup returns CDR1 MNHEY and CDR2 SMNVEV (reference sequence). The sample comes from a study of technical replicates of blood from several donors. Produced via immunoSEQ multiplex PCR; TCRdb's table is partial and in-frame only. This table has some 90,000 clones, roughly 95% appearing once. The V and J genes are TRBV27 and TRBJ2-7; weak D call: TRBD2 (5 bases). This receptor was identified in a human donor in good health. The specimen sequenced was T cells isolated from PBMCs. CDR3 residues: CASSATRVASEQYF. CDR3 DNA sequence: TGTGCCAGCAGCGCTACTAGGGTGGCCAGCGAGCAGTACTTC.